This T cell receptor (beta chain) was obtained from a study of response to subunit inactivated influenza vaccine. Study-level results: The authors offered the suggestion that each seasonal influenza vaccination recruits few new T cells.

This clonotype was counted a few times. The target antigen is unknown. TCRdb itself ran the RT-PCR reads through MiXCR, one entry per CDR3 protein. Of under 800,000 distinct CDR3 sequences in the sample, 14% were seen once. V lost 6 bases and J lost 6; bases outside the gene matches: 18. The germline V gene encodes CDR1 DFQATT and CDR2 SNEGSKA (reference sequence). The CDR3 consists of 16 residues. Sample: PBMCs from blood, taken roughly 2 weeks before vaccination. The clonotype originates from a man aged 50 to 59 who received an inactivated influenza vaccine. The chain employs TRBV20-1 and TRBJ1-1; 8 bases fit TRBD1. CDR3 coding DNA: TGCAGTGCGTGGGGACAGGAGTTTATCAGGGGGGCTGAAGCTTTCTTT. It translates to CSAWGQEFIRGAEAFF.